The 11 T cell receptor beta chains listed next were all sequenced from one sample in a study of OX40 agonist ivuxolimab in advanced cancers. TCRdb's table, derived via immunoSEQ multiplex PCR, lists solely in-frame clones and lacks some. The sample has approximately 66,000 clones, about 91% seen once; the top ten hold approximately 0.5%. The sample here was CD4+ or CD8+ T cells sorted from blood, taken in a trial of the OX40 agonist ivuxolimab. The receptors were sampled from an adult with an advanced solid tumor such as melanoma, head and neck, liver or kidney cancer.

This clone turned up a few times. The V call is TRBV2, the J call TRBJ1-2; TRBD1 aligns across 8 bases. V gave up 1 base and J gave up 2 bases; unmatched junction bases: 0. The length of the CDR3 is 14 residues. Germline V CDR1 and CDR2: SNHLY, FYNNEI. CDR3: CASSEDRGNYGYTF. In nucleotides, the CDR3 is TGTGCCAGCAGTGAAGACAGGGGGAACTATGGCTACACCTTC.

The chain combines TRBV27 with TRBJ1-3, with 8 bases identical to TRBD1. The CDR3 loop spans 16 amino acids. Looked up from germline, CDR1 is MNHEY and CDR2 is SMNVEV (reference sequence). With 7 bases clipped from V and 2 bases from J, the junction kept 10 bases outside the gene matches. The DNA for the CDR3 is TGTGCCAGCAATAGAGAGACAGGGGATCCTGGAAACACCATATATTTT. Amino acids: CASNRETGDPGNTIYF.

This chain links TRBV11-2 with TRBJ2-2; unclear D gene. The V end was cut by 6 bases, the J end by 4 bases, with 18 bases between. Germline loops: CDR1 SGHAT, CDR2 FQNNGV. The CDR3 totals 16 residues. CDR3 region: CASSPIGVAGTGELFF. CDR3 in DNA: TGTGCCAGCAGTCCAATTGGCGTGGCCGGCACCGGGGAGCTGTTTTTT. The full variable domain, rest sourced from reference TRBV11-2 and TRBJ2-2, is EAGVAQSPRYKIIEKRQSVAFWCNPISGHATLYWYQQILGQGPKLLIQFQNNGVVDDSQLPKDRFSAERLKGVDSTLKIQPAKLEDSAVYLCASSPIGVAGTGELFFGEGSRLTVL.

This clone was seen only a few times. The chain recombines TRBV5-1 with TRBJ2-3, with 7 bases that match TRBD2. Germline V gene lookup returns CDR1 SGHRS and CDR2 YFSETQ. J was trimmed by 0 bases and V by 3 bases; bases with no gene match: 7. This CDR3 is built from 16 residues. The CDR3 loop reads CASSSGTTTSTDTQYF. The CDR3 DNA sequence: TGCGCCAGCAGCTCCGGGACTACCACTAGCACAGATACGCAGTATTTT.

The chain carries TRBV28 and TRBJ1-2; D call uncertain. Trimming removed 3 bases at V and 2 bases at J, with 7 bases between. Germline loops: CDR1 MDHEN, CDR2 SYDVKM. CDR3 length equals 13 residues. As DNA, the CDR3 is TGTGCCAGCAGTTTGGACCGAAACTATGGCTACACCTTC. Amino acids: CASSLDRNYGYTF.

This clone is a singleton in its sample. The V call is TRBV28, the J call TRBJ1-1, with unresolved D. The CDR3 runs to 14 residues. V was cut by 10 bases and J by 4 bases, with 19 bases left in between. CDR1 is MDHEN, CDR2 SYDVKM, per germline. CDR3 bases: TGTGCCACCTTGAGTCATCCACTGAGCACTGAAGCTTTCTTT. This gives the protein CATLSHPLSTEAFF.

The CDR3 coding sequence is TGTGCCAGCAGCTCGCTGGGAGGGGGTGAGAGGTACTACACCTTC. Encoded protein: CASSSLGGGERYYTF. The chain couples TRBV5-6 to TRBJ1-2, with D possibly matching TRBD1 (6 bases). This CDR3 comprises 15 residues. Germline lookup yields CDR1 SGHDT and CDR2 YYEEEE. V lost 3 bases and J lost 10, with 22 bases in between.

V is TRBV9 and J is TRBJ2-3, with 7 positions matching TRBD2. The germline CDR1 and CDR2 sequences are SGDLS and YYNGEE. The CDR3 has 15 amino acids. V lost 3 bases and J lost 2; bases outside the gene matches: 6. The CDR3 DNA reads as TGTGCCAGCAGCGACCGGGACTACTTCACAGATACGCAGTATTTT. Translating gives CASSDRDYFTDTQYF.

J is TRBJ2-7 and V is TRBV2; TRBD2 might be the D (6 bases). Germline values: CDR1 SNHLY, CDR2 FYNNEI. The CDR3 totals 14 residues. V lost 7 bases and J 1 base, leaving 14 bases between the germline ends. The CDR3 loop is CASTLGLSSYEQYF. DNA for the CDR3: TGTGCCAGCACCCTGGGACTCTCGTCCTACGAGCAGTACTTC. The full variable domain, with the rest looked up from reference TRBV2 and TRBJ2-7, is EPEVTQTPSHQVTQMGQEVILRCVPISNHLYFYWYRQILGQKVEFLVSFYNNEISEKSEIFDDQFSVERPDGSNFTLKIRSTKLEDSAMYFCASTLGLSSYEQYFGPGTRLTVT.

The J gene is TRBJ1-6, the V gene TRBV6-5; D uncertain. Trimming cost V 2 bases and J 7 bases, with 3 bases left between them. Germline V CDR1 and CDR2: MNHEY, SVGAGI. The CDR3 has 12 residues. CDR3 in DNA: TGTGCCAGCAGTTACGTGAATTCACCCCTCCACTTT. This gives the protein CASSYVNSPLHF.

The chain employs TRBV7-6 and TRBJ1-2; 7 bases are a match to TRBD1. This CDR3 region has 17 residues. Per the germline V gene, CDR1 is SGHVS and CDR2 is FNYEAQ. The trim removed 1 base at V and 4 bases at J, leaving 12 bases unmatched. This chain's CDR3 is CASSLVELGGAGYGYTF. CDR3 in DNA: TGTGCCAGCAGCTTAGTGGAACTAGGGGGCGCCGGCTATGGCTACACCTTC.